This T cell receptor (beta chain) was observed in a study of blood T cell repertoires in COVID-19. The authors' processing: Amplifying reference gene primers gave estimates of nucleated cell counts. Generated by immunoSEQ multiplex PCR, the TCRdb table keeps only in-frame clones and is missing some. The D gene and trimming were derived from the DNA, and the V and J assignments and clone size from that table. The top ten clones hold about 8.3% of a sample with approximately 210,000 clones, 84% of them seen once. The V gene's germline CDR1 is SGDLS and CDR2 YYNGEE. The V end was cut by 1 base, the J end by 1 base, with 9 bases between. The CDR3 is 15 residues long. This clone was recorded only once.

The chain recombines TRBV9 with TRBJ1-3; D is unresolved. The clonotype originates from a woman older than 75 with COVID-19, enrolled during active disease. Sequenced material: peripheral blood. CDR3 sequence: CASSVSWQSGNTIYF. DNA of the CDR3: TGTGCCAGCAGCGTAAGTTGGCAGTCTGGAAACACCATATATTTT.